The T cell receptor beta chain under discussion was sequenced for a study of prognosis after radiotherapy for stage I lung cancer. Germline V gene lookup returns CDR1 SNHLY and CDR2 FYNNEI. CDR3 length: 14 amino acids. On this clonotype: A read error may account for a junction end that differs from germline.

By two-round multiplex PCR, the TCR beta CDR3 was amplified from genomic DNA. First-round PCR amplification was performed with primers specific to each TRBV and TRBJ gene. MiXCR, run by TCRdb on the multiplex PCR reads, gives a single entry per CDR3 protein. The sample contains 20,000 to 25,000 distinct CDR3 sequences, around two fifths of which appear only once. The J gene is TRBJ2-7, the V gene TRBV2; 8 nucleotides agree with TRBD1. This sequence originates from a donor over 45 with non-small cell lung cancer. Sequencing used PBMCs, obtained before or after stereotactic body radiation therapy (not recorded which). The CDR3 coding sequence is TGTGCCAGCAGTTCACAGGGGGTTACCTACGAGAAGTACTTC. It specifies CASSSQGVTYEKYF. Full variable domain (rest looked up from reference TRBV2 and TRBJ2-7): EPEVTQTPSHQVTQMGQEVILRCVPISNHLYFYWYRQILGQKVEFLVSFYNNEISEKSEIFDDQFSVERPDGSNFTLKIRSTKLEDSAMYFCASSSQGVTYEKYFGPGTRLTVT.